This T cell receptor (beta chain) was documented in a study of human T cells and chemical hapten exposure. CDR3 length equals 14 residues. CDR1 and CDR2 (germline): SGHTA, FQGNSA. V was shortened by 1 base and J by 10 bases, with 14 bases between the two germline ends. Time point denoted: patch test 1, 2 weeks after DPC sensitization. Sample treatment: therapeutic diphenylcyclopropenone sensitization with weekly scalp DPC. TCRdb processed the RACE reads anew with MiXCR; each CDR3 protein has one entry. The sample yields about 120,000 distinct CDR3 sequences, 12% seen once. The TCR comes from a woman between 45 and 60 years old with alopecia areata. Some clones in this sample may be carry-over from other donors' samples. This chain links TRBV7-2 with TRBJ2-1, with D maybe TRBD2 (6 bases). Here the sequenced sample was whole blood, taken in connection with sensitization to the hapten diphenylcyclopropenone (DPC). This CDR3 is CASSLGSGRGEQFF. The CDR3 DNA follows: TGTGCCAGCAGCTTAGGTAGCGGAAGAGGCGAGCAGTTCTTC.